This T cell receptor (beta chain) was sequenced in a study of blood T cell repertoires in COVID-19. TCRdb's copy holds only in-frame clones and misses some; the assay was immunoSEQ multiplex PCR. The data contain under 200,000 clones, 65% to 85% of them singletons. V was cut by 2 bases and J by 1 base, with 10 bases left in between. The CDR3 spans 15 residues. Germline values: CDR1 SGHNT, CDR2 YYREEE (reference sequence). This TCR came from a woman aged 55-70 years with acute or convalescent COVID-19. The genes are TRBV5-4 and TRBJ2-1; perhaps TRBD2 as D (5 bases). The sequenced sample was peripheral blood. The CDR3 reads CASSLAVGSYNEQFF. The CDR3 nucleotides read TGTGCCAGCAGCTTAGCGGTCGGTTCCTACAATGAGCAGTTCTTC.